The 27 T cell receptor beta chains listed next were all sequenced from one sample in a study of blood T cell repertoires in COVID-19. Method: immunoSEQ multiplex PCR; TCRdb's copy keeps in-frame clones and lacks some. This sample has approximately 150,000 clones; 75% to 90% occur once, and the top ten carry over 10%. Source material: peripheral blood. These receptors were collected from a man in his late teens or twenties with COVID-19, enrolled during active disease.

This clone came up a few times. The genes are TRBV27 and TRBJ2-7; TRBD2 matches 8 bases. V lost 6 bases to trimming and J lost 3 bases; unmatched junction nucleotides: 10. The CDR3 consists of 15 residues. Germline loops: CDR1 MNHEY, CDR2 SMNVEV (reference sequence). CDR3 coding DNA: TGTGCCAGCAGCCCGCGGGGGGAGGTCAACTACGAGCAGTACTTC. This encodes CASSPRGEVNYEQYF.

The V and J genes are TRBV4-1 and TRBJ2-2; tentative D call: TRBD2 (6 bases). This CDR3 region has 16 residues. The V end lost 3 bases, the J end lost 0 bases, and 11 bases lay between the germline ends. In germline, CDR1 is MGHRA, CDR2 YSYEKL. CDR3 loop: CASSQVRGANTGELFF. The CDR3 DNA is TGCGCCAGCAGCCAGGTGCGGGGCGCGAACACCGGGGAGCTGTTTTTT.

CDR3 sequence (DNA): TGTGCCAGCAGCTCAGGGACAGTCACTGAAGCTTTCTTT. This encodes CASSSGTVTEAFF. V usage is TRBV6-2 or TRBV6-3 and J usage is TRBJ1-1; TRBD1 matches 7 bases. The CDR3 contains 13 residues. Losses at the gene ends were 6 bases for V and 4 bases for J; bases not matched to a gene: 5. Per germline, CDR1 MNHEY and CDR2 SVGEGT.

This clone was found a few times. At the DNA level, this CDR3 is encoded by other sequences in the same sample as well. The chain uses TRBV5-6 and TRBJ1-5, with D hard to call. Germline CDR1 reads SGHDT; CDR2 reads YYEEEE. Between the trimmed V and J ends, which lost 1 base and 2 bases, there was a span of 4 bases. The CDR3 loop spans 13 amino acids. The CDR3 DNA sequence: TGTGCCAGCAGCTTGCAGGGCAATCAGCCCCAGCATTTT. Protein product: CASSLQGNQPQHF. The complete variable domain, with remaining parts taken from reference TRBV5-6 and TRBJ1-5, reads DAGVTQSPTHLIKTRGQQVTLRCSPKSGHDTVSWYQQALGQGPQFIFQYYEEEERQRGNFPDRFSGHQFPNYSSELNVNALLLGDSALYLCASSLQGNQPQHFGDGTRLSIL.

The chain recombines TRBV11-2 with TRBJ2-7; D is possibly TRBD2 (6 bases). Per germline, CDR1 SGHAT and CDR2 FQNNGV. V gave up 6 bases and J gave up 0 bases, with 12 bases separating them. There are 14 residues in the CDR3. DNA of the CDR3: TGTGCCAGCAGAGCCGGGGGTCGCTCCTACGAGCAGTACTTC. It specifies CASRAGGRSYEQYF.

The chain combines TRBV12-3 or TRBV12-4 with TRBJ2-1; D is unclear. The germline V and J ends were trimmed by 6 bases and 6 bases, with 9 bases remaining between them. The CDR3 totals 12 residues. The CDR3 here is CASRAIRNEQFF. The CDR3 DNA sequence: TGTGCCAGCAGGGCAATCCGCAATGAGCAGTTCTTC.

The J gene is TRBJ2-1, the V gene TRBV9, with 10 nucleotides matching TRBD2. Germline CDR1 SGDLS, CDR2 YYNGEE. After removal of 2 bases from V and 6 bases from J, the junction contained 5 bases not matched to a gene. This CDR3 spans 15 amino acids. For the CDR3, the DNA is TGTGCCAGCAGCGTGCGTCAGCGGGGGGGCAATGAGCAGTTCTTC. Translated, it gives CASSVRQRGGNEQFF.

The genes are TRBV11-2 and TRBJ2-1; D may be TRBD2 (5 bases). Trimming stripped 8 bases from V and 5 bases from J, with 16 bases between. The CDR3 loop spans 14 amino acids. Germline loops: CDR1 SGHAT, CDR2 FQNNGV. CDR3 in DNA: TGTGCCAGCTTTCAGCGCGGGCCGAACAATGAGCAGTTCTTC. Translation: CASFQRGPNNEQFF.

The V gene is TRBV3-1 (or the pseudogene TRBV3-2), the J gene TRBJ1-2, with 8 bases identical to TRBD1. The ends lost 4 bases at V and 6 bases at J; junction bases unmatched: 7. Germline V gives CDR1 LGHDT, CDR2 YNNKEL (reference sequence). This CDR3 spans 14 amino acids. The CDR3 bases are TGTGCCAGCAGCCTTCGGACAGGGATGGATGGCTACACCTTC. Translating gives CASSLRTGMDGYTF.

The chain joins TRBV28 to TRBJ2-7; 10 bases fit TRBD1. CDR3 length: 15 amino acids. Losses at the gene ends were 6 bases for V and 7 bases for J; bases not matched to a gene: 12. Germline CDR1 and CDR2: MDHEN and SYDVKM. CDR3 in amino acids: CASRSMGQGLGEQYF. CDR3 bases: TGTGCCAGCAGGTCCATGGGACAGGGGCTGGGAGAGCAGTACTTC.

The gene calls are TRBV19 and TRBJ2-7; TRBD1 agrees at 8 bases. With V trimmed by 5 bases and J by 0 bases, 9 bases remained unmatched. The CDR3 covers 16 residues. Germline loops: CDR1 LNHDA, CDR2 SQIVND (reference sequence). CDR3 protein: CASSSGAGGFSYEQYF. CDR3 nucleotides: TGTGCCAGTAGTTCAGGGGCAGGGGGCTTCTCCTACGAGCAGTACTTC.

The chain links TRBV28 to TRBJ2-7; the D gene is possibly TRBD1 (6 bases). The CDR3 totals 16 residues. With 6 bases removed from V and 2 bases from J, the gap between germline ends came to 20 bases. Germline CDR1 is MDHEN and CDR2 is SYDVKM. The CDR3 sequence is CASRLAPTGLPYEQYF. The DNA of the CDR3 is TGTGCCAGCAGATTAGCCCCCACAGGGTTACCCTACGAGCAGTACTTC.

The CDR3 loop is CASSSLSGYEQYF. The CDR3, as DNA: TGTGCCAGCAGCTCCCTCTCAGGCTACGAGCAGTACTTC. The rearrangement links TRBV7-2 to TRBJ2-7; D is unclear. CDR1 is SGHTA and CDR2 is FQGNSA in the germline V gene. CDR3 size: 13 residues. V gave up 4 bases and J gave up 3 bases, with 10 bases separating them. Combining the CDR3 with reference TRBV7-2 and TRBJ2-7 gives the whole variable domain GAGVSQSPSNKVTEKGKDVELRCDPISGHTALYWYRQSLGQGLEFLIYFQGNSAPDKSGLPSDRFSAERTGGSVSTLTIQRTQQEDSAVYLCASSSLSGYEQYFGPGTRLTVT.

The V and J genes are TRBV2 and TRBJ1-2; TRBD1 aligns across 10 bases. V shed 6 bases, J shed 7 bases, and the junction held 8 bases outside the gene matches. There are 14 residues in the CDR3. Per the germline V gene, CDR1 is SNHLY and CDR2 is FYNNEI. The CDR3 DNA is TGTGCCAGCAGGACCCAGACAGGGGGCGGTGGCTACACCTTC. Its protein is CASRTQTGGGGYTF.

The CDR3 region is CASSSSALAGASNTGELFF. In DNA form, the CDR3 reads TGTGCCAGCAGCTCAAGCGCCCTAGCGGGAGCCTCCAACACCGGGGAGCTGTTTTTT. V is TRBV7-7 and J is TRBJ2-2, with TRBD2 matching over 10 bases. Germline lookup yields CDR1 SSHAT and CDR2 FNYEAQ (reference sequence). The CDR3 is made up of 19 amino acids. V gave up 4 bases and J gave up 2 bases; unmatched junction bases: 13. Filled out from reference TRBV7-7 and TRBJ2-2, the complete variable domain reads GAGVSQSPRYKVTKRGQDVTLRCDPISSHATLYWYQQALGQGPEFLTYFNYEAQPDKSGLPSDRFSAERPEGSISTLTIQRTEQRDSAMYRCASSSSALAGASNTGELFFGEGSRLTVL.

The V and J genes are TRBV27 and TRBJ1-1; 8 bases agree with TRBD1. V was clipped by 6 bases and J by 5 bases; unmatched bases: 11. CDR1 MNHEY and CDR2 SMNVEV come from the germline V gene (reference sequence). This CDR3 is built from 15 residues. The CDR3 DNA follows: TGTGCCAGCAGATACAGTCAGGGGGCGAGAACTGAAGCTTTCTTT. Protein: CASRYSQGARTEAFF.

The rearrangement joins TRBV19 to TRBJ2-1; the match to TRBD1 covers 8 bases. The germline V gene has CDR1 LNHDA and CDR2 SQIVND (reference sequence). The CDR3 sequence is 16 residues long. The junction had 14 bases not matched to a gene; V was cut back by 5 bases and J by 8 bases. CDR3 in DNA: TGTGCCAGTAGTCCACTACCGGGACAGGCTGTACATGAGCAGTTCTTC. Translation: CASSPLPGQAVHEQFF.

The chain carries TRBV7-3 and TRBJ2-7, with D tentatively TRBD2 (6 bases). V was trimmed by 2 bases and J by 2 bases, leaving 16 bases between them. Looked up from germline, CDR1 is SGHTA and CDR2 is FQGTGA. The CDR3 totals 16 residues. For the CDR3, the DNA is TGTGCCAGCAGCTTATACAGCACGGGAGCCCCCTACGAGCAGTACTTC. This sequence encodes CASSLYSTGAPYEQYF.

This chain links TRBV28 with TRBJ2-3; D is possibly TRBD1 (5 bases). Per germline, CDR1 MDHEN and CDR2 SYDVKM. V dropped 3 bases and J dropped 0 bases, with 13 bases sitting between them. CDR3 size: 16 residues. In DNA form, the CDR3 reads TGTGCCAGCAGTTTTCCCTCAAACAGGAGCACAGATACGCAGTATTTT. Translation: CASSFPSNRSTDTQYF.

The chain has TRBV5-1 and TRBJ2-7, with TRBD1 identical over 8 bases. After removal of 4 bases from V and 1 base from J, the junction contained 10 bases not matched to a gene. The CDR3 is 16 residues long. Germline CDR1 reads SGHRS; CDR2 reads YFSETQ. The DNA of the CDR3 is TGCGCCAGCAGCCCCGGACAGGGCGCGGGGTCCTACGAGCAGTACTTC. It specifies CASSPGQGAGSYEQYF.

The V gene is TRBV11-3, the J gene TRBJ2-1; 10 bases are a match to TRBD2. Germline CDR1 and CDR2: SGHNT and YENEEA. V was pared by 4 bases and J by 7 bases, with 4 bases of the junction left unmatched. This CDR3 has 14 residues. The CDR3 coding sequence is TGTGCCAGCAGCTGGACTAGCGGAGGTAATGAGCAGTTCTTC. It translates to CASSWTSGGNEQFF.

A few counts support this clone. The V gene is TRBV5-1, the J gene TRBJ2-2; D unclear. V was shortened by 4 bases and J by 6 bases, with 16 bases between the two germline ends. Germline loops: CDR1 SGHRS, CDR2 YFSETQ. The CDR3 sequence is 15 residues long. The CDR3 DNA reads TGCGCCAGCAGCGGTGGAAATCGAGGAGCCGGGGAGCTGTTTTTT. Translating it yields CASSGGNRGAGELFF.

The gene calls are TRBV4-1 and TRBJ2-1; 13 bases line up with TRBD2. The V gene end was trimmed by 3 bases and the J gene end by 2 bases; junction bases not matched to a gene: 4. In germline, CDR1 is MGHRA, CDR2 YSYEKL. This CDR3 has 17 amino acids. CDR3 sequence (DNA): TGCGCCAGCAGCCAGATACTAGCGGGAGGGCCCTACAATGAGCAGTTCTTC. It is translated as CASSQILAGGPYNEQFF.

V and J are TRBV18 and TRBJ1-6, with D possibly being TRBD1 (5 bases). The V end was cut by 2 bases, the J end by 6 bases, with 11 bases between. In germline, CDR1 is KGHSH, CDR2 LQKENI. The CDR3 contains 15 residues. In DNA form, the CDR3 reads TGTGCCAGCTCACCAATGACAGTAGCTAATTCACCCCTCCACTTT. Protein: CASSPMTVANSPLHF.

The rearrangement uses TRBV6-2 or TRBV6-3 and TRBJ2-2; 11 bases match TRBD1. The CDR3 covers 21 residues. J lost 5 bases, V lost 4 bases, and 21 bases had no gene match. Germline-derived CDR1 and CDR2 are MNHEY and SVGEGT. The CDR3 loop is CASSLSPIGQGAPRETGELFF. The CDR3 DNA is TGTGCCAGCAGTTTGAGTCCGATTGGACAGGGGGCCCCTCGGGAGACCGGGGAGCTGTTTTTT.

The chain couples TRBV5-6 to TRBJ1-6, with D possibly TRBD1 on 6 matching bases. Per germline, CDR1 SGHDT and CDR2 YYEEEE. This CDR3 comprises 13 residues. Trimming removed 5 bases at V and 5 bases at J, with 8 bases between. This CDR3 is CASRTGHNSPLHF. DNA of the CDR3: TGTGCCAGCAGGACAGGACATAATTCACCCCTCCACTTT.

For the CDR3, the DNA is TGTGCCTGGAGTTACTGGAGAGAAAGTCATGGCTACACCTTC. Protein sequence: CAWSYWRESHGYTF. V usage is TRBV30 and J usage is TRBJ1-2; D call uncertain. The germline V gene encodes CDR1 GTSNPN and CDR2 SVGIG (reference sequence). The CDR3 totals 14 residues. Trimming took off 2 bases at V and 6 bases at J, with 16 bases between the two ends. The whole variable domain, filled in from reference TRBV30 and TRBJ1-2, reads SQTIHQWPATLVQPVGSPLSLECTVEGTSNPNLYWYRQAAGRGLQLLFYSVGIGQISSEVPQNLSASRPQDRQFILSSKKLLLSDSGFYLCAWSYWRESHGYTFGSGTRLTVV.